The 11 T cell receptor beta chains reported below all come from one sample, sequenced in a study of cytomegalovirus exposure and HLA in healthy donors. PCR involved 60 Vbeta and 13 Jbeta primers. The table came from immunoSEQ multiplex PCR; TCRdb's copy has only in-frame clones and leaves some out. Its table lists over 150,000 clones. Material: PBMCs. These receptors were obtained from a boy aged 10-17 years in good health and CMV-seronegative.

The rearrangement links TRBV19 to TRBJ1-2; D unclear. In germline, CDR1 is LNHDA, CDR2 SQIVND (reference sequence). The germline V and J ends were trimmed by 3 bases and 1 base, with 9 bases remaining between them. The CDR3 is 14 amino acids. CDR3 DNA: TGTGCCAGTAGTATTCCCGGGGATAACTATGGCTACACCTTC. It encodes CASSIPGDNYGYTF.

The rearrangement links TRBV7-2 to TRBJ2-5; D might be TRBD2 (6 bases). This CDR3 is 14 amino acids long. V was cut by 1 base and J by 7 bases, with 13 bases left in between. CDR1 is SGHTA and CDR2 is FQGNSA in the germline V gene. CDR3 in amino acids: CASSLDSAGRTQYF. CDR3 DNA: TGTGCCAGCAGCTTAGACTCCGCGGGGCGGACCCAGTACTTC.

With regard to this clone: At one boundary the junction diverges from the germline segment, which might be a read error. V usage is TRBV2 and J usage is TRBJ1-2; no clear D gene. The CDR3 covers 13 residues. Per germline, CDR1 SNHLY and CDR2 FYNNEI. Written as DNA, the CDR3 is TGTGCCAGCAGTGACGCAGAACCTTATGGCCACACCTTC. This gives the protein CASSDAEPYGHTF.

This sequence joins TRBV12-5 and TRBJ2-1, with 8 bases identical to TRBD2. V shed 5 bases and J 2 bases; nucleotides not matched to a gene: 11. The germline gives CDR1 LGHNT, CDR2 FRNRAP. The CDR3 consists of 17 residues. The CDR3 loop reads CASGPTLGLATYNEQFF. The CDR3 nucleotides read TGTGCTAGTGGTCCTACACTAGGACTAGCAACCTACAATGAGCAGTTCTTC.

CDR3: CASSETENEKLFF. Here the CDR3 DNA reads TGCGCCAGCAGTGAGACAGAAAATGAAAAACTGTTTTTT. V is TRBV10-2 and J is TRBJ1-4; D remains unclear. V dropped 2 bases and J dropped 5 bases, with 6 bases sitting between them. Looked up from germline, CDR1 is WSHSY and CDR2 is SAAADI. CDR3 length: 13 residues.

The V gene is TRBV11-2, the J gene TRBJ2-7; the D gene is possibly TRBD2 (7 bases). This CDR3 is 16 amino acids long. With 3 bases removed from V and 4 bases from J, the gap between germline ends came to 19 bases. Per the germline V gene, CDR1 is SGHAT and CDR2 is FQNNGV. CDR3 amino acids: CASSFSGGGAMYEQYF. DNA for the CDR3: TGTGCCAGCAGCTTCTCGGGCGGGGGCGCTATGTACGAGCAGTACTTC.

The genes are TRBV9 and TRBJ2-2; a possible D gene is TRBD1 (5 bases). Trimming took 3 bases from V and 6 from J, leaving 18 bases between them. CDR3 length: 16 amino acids. Per germline, CDR1 SGDLS and CDR2 YYNGEE. CDR3 in amino acids: CASSARTPLQAGELFF. CDR3 bases: TGTGCCAGCAGCGCACGGACACCCCTCCAGGCCGGGGAGCTGTTTTTT.

The chain links TRBV29-1 to TRBJ1-1; tentatively, D is TRBD1 (5 bases). This CDR3 is built from 13 residues. CDR1 is SQVTM and CDR2 is ANQGSEA in the germline V gene. The V gene lost 8 bases and the J gene lost 0 bases, with 13 bases spanning the gap. The CDR3 is CSFGGRLNTEAFF. CDR3 DNA sequence: TGCAGCTTCGGGGGGAGATTGAACACTGAAGCTTTCTTT.

The chain uses TRBV6-1 and TRBJ2-7; D remains unclear. The V gene lost 3 bases and the J gene lost 2 bases, with 14 bases spanning the gap. Germline V lookup: CDR1 MNHNS, CDR2 SASEGT. The CDR3 has 15 amino acids. In DNA form, the CDR3 reads TGTGCCAGCAGTGACCCAGGCGACCTCACCTACGAGCAGTACTTC. It yields the protein CASSDPGDLTYEQYF.

V usage is TRBV7-6 and J usage is TRBJ1-3; no definite D call. CDR3 length: 13 residues. V lost 5 bases, J lost 9 bases, and 14 bases lay in between. From germline, CDR1 is SGHVS and CDR2 FNYEAQ. The CDR3 loop is CASSQQLRGTIYF. As DNA, the CDR3 is TGTGCCAGCAGCCAACAGCTTCGGGGCACCATATATTTT.

V is TRBV29-1 and J is TRBJ1-1, with 8 bases that match TRBD1. From germline, CDR1 is SQVTM and CDR2 ANQGSEA. Losses at the gene ends were 7 bases for V and 4 bases for J; bases not matched to a gene: 5. This CDR3 is 12 amino acids long. This CDR3 is CSGTTGGTEAFF. The CDR3 DNA reads as TGCAGCGGAACAACAGGGGGCACTGAAGCTTTCTTT.